This T cell receptor beta chain appears in the sequencing data of a study of identical twins. Study-wide points: Insertions were reduced in abundant cord blood beta clonotypes but not in memory repertoires.

This CDR3 is built from 13 residues. Trimming took 5 bases from V and 4 from J, leaving 14 bases between them. CDR1 is DFQATT, CDR2 SNEGSKA, per germline (reference sequence). This clonotype has ten or more counts. Its specificity is not known. Unique molecular identifiers were present on cDNA, and template switching added a universal primer site. Each CDR3 protein gets one entry after TCRdb re-called the 5' RACE reads with MiXCR. Counted here are 200,000 to 250,000 distinct CDR3 sequences, roughly a tenth occurring once; the ten biggest clones make up about 9%. The TCR comes from a man aged 45-65 years in good health. The sequencing sample was made of memory T cells sorted from blood. The rearrangement uses TRBV20-1 and TRBJ1-1, with unresolved D. The CDR3 region is CSAPPWTGTEAFF. CDR3 coding DNA: TGCAGTGCTCCCCCCTGGACGGGCACTGAAGCTTTCTTT.